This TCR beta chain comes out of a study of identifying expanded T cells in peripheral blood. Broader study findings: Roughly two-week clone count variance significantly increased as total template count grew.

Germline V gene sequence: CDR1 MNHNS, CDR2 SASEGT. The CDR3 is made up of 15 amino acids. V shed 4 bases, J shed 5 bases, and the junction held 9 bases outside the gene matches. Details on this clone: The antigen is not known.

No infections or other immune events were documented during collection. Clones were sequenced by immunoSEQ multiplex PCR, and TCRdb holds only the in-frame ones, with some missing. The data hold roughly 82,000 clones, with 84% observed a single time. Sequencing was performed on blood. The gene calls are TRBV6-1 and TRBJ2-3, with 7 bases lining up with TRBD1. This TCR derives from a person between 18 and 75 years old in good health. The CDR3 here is CASSGQGGLKDTQYF. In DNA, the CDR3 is TGTGCCAGCAGTGGACAGGGCGGATTGAAAGATACGCAGTATTTT.